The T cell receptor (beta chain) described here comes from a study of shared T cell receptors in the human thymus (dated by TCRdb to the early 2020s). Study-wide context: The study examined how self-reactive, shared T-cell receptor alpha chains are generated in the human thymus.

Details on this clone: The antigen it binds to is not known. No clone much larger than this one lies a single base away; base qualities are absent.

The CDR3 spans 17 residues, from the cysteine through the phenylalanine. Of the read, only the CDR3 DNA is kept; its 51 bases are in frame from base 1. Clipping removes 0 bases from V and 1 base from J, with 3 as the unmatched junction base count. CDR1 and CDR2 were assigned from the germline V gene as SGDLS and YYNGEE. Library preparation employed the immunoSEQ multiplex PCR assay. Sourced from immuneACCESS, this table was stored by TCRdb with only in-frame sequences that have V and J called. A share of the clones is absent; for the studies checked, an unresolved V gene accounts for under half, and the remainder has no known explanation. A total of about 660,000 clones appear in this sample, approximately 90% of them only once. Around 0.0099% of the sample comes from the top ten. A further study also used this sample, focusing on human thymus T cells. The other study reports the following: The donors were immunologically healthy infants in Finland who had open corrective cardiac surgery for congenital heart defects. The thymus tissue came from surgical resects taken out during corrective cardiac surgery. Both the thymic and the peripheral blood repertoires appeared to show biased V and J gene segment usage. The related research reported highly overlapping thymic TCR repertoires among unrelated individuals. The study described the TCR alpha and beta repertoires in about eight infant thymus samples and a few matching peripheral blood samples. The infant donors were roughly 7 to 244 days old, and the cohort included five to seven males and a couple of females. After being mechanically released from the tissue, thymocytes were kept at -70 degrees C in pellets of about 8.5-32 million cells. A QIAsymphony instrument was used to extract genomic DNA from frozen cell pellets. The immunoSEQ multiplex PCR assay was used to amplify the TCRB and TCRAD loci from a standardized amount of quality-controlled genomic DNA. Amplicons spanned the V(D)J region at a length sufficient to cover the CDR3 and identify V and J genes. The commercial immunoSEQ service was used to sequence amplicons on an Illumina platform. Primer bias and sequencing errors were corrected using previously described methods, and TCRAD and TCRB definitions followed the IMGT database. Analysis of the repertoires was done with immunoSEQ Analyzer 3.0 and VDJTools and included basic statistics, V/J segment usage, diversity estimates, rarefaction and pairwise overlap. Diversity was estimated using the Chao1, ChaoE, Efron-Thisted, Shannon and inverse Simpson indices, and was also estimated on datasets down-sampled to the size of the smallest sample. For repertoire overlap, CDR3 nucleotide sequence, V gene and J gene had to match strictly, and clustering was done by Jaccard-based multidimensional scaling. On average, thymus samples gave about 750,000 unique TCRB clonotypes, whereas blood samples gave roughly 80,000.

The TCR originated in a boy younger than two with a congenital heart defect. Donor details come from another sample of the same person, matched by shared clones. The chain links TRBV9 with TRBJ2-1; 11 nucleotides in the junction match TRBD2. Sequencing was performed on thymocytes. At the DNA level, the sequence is TGTGCCAGCAGCGTAGAGGCTAGCGGGAGGTCCTACAATGAGCAGTTCTTC. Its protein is CASSVEASGRSYNEQFF.